A single sample is the source of the 29 T cell receptor beta chains below, sequenced in a study of OX40 agonist ivuxolimab in advanced cancers. The repertoire was sequenced with immunoSEQ multiplex PCR; TCRdb's copy has only in-frame clones and lacks some. The sample lists roughly 35,000 clones, under 80% occurring once. Here the sequenced sample was CD4+ or CD8+ T cells sorted from blood, taken in a trial of the OX40 agonist ivuxolimab. The receptors were gathered from an adult with an advanced solid tumor such as melanoma, head and neck, liver or kidney cancer.

The chain joins TRBV6-1 to TRBJ2-3; 7 bases line up with TRBD2. This CDR3 has 14 amino acids. Losses at the gene ends were 4 bases for V and 3 bases for J; bases not matched to a gene: 4. Germline CDR1 MNHNS, CDR2 SASEGT. The CDR3 bases are TGTGCCAGCAGTGCCGAGCGGGGAACAGATACGCAGTATTTT. Translation gives CASSAERGTDTQYF.

CDR3 in DNA: TGTGCCAGCAGTTATACAGGGAATTACGAGCAGTACTTC. This encodes CASSYTGNYEQYF. The rearrangement uses TRBV6-5 and TRBJ2-7; maybe TRBD1 (6 bases). Per germline, CDR1 MNHEY and CDR2 SVGAGI. Deletions cut 3 bases from V and 4 bases from J, with 10 bases between. The CDR3 length is 13 residues.

This chain joins TRBV6-6 and TRBJ1-5; no reliable D call. Deletions cut 1 base from V and 7 bases from J, with 11 bases between. Germline V gives CDR1 MNHNY, CDR2 SVGAGI (reference sequence). This CDR3 region has 14 residues. CDR3: CASSYLVGGQPQHF. The CDR3 DNA follows: TGTGCCAGCAGTTACTTGGTGGGAGGACAGCCCCAGCATTTT.

The chain carries TRBV5-1 and TRBJ1-5; 8 nucleotides line up with TRBD1. Germline V gene data show CDR1 as SGHRS and CDR2 as YFSETQ. With 4 bases clipped from V and 0 bases from J, the junction kept 18 bases outside the gene matches. This CDR3 is 20 amino acids long. The CDR3 nucleotides read TGCGCCAGCAGCACCGGGACAGGCACGTTTGACCAGTATAGCAATCAGCCCCAGCATTTT. This encodes CASSTGTGTFDQYSNQPQHF.

V gene TRBV7-8 combines with J gene TRBJ2-7; D is tentatively TRBD1 or TRBD2 (5 bases each). This CDR3 has 16 amino acids. Trimming stripped 5 bases from V and 6 bases from J, with 23 bases between. Germline V gene data show CDR1 as SGHVS and CDR2 as FQNEAQ. The CDR3 reads CASSDQGVGVLSEQYF. The CDR3 coding sequence is TGTGCCAGCAGCGACCAGGGAGTGGGAGTCTTGAGCGAGCAGTACTTC.

This clone was picked up a small number of times. The chain recombines TRBV5-6 with TRBJ1-4, with no clear D. The CDR3 runs to 12 residues. Germline CDR1 reads SGHDT; CDR2 reads YYEEEE. The V and J ends lost 3 bases and 6 bases respectively, with 6 bases between them. The CDR3 region is CASSSGYEKLFF. For the CDR3, the DNA is TGTGCCAGCAGCTCGGGGTATGAAAAACTGTTTTTT.

This clone was seen only once. This chain uses TRBV11-1 with TRBJ1-1; TRBD1 agrees at 11 bases. Germline loops: CDR1 SGHAT, CDR2 FQDESV (reference sequence). Germline trimming cut 4 bases from V and 1 base from J; bases unmatched to any gene: 5. The CDR3 sequence is 16 residues long. As DNA, the CDR3 is TGTGCCAGCAGCTCCGGACAGGGGGCCCGGAACACTGAAGCTTTCTTT. It codes for CASSSGQGARNTEAFF.

This clone was seen just once. The gene calls are TRBV18 and TRBJ2-7, with 7 bases that match TRBD1. Trimming removed 1 base from V and 6 bases from J; junction bases left unmatched: 3. CDR1 is KGHSH, CDR2 LQKENI, per germline. This CDR3 has 13 residues. This CDR3 reads CASSPRSGGEQYF. In DNA form, the CDR3 reads TGTGCCAGCTCACCACGATCAGGGGGCGAGCAGTACTTC. The full variable domain, completed using reference TRBV18 and TRBJ2-7, is NAGVMQNPRHLVRRRGQEARLRCSPMKGHSHVYWYRQLPEEGLKFMVYLQKENIIDESGMPKERFSAEFPKEGPSILRIQQVVRGDSAAYFCASSPRSGGEQYFGPGTRLTVT.

The chain's CDR3 is CASSSTGFSYEQYF. The CDR3 bases are TGTGCCAGCAGCTCGACAGGGTTCAGCTACGAGCAGTACTTC. The V call is TRBV5-6, the J call TRBJ2-7; the match to TRBD1 covers 7 bases. This CDR3 is 14 amino acids long. The germline V gene has CDR1 SGHDT and CDR2 YYEEEE. V was pared by 3 bases and J by 3 bases, with 6 bases of the junction left unmatched.

The chain combines TRBV7-9 with TRBJ1-4, with 7 bases matching TRBD1. V was clipped by 5 bases and J by 4 bases; unmatched bases: 10. The CDR3 length is 16 residues. CDR1 SEHNR and CDR2 FQNEAQ come from the germline V gene (reference sequence). CDR3 amino acids: CASSLQGRMGNEKLFF. DNA for the CDR3: TGTGCCAGCAGCCTACAGGGGAGGATGGGTAATGAAAAACTGTTTTTT.

This chain uses TRBV5-4 with TRBJ1-1; D not resolved. CDR3 length: 13 residues. Trimming stripped 4 bases from V and 1 base from J, with 8 bases between. Germline values: CDR1 SGHNT, CDR2 YYREEE (reference sequence). The CDR3: CASSPAQNTEAFF. The DNA of the CDR3 is TGTGCCAGCAGCCCTGCCCAGAACACTGAAGCTTTCTTT. Full variable domain (remainder filled in from reference TRBV5-4 and TRBJ1-1): ETGVTQSPTHLIKTRGQQVTLRCSSQSGHNTVSWYQQALGQGPQFIFQYYREEENGRGNFPPRFSGLQFPNYSSELNVNALELDDSALYLCASSPAQNTEAFFGQGTRLTVV.

The V and J genes are TRBV5-4 and TRBJ1-1; maybe TRBD1 (5 bases). Germline V lookup: CDR1 SGHNT, CDR2 YYREEE (reference sequence). CDR3 length: 14 amino acids. Trimming took off 4 bases at V and 1 base at J, with 11 bases between the two ends. CDR3 in amino acids: CASSSLDRNTEAFF. In DNA form, the CDR3 reads TGTGCCAGCAGCAGCTTAGACAGGAACACTGAAGCTTTCTTT.

This clone was seen only a few times. The rearrangement links TRBV6-1 to TRBJ2-7, with 9 bases matching TRBD2. The germline CDR1 and CDR2 sequences are MNHNS and SASEGT. This CDR3 contains 15 residues. V shed 4 bases and J 0 bases; nucleotides not matched to a gene: 4. Here the CDR3 DNA reads TGTGCCAGCAGTGCGACTAGCGGAAGCTCCTACGAGCAGTACTTC. This encodes CASSATSGSSYEQYF.

This clone has just one count. This chain joins TRBV5-4 and TRBJ2-7, with TRBD1 matching 10 bases. Trimming took 4 bases from V and 1 from J; bases not matched to a gene: 2. The CDR3 has 14 residues. Germline assignment: CDR1 SGHNT and CDR2 YYREEE (reference sequence). CDR3 residues: CASSGTGDSYEQYF. The DNA of the CDR3 is TGTGCCAGCAGCGGGACAGGGGATTCCTACGAGCAGTACTTC.

CDR3 in DNA: TGTGCCAGTAGCCTACGGACAGCGGACTACGAGCAGTACTTC. Amino acid sequence: CASSLRTADYEQYF. The chain links TRBV19 to TRBJ2-5; tentative D call: TRBD1 (6 bases). Matching the DNA end better, TRBJ2-7 makes the J call doubtful. CDR1 and CDR2 from the germline V gene are LNHDA and SQIVND (reference sequence). This CDR3 is built from 14 residues.

The chain combines TRBV7-3 with TRBJ2-2; a possible D gene is TRBD2 (5 bases). Germline CDR1 reads SGHTA; CDR2 reads FQGTGA. The CDR3 sequence is 15 residues long. Trimming stripped 5 bases from V and 5 bases from J, with 15 bases between. CDR3 bases: TGTGCCAGCAGCCCTCGGACTTGGGGTACCGGGGAGCTGTTTTTT. This codes for CASSPRTWGTGELFF. Combining the CDR3 with reference TRBV7-3 and TRBJ2-2 gives the whole variable domain GAGVSQTPSNKVTEKGKYVELRCDPISGHTALYWYRQSLGQGPEFLIYFQGTGAADDSGLPNDRFFAVRPEGSVSTLKIQRTERGDSAVYLCASSPRTWGTGELFFGEGSRLTVL.

J is TRBJ2-7 and V is TRBV29-1; perhaps TRBD2 as D (5 bases). The CDR3 has 13 amino acids. CDR1 is SQVTM, CDR2 ANQGSEA, per germline. Trimming pared 2 bases from V and 3 bases from J, leaving 11 bases between. As DNA, the CDR3 is TGCAGCGTTGAATTTAGGGAGAGCTACGAGCAGTACTTC. This codes for CSVEFRESYEQYF.

The J gene is TRBJ1-3, the V gene TRBV27, with a weak D call TRBD1 (5 bases). The CDR3 length is 16 residues. Trimming took off 5 bases at V and 1 base at J, with 15 bases between the two ends. Per germline, CDR1 MNHEY and CDR2 SMNVEV (reference sequence). The CDR3 loop is CASSPNGGVSGNTIYF. The CDR3 region has the DNA TGTGCCAGCAGTCCCAATGGGGGGGTGTCTGGAAACACCATATATTTT.

The chain carries TRBV25-1 and TRBJ2-7; D not certain. Trimming took 4 bases from V and 2 from J, leaving 6 bases between them. The CDR3 is made up of 12 amino acids. Germline V lookup: CDR1 MGHDK, CDR2 SYGVNS. CDR3 protein: CASSVAPYEQYF. For the CDR3, the DNA is TGTGCCAGCAGTGTGGCCCCCTACGAGCAGTACTTC.

J is TRBJ2-5 and V is TRBV19, with 7 positions matching TRBD1. The better agreement between TRBJ2-7 and the DNA end casts doubt on the J call. CDR3 length: 15 residues. Per germline, CDR1 LNHDA and CDR2 SQIVND (reference sequence). The CDR3 spells CASSPGGSSYYEQYF. The CDR3 DNA sequence: TGTGCCAGTAGTCCAGGGGGTTCCTCCTACTACGAGCAGTACTTC.

This rearrangement joins TRBV4-1 to TRBJ1-1; a possible D gene is TRBD1 (5 bases). The germline V gene encodes CDR1 MGHRA and CDR2 YSYEKL. V was shortened by 2 bases and J by 0 bases, with 10 bases between the two germline ends. This CDR3 has 15 amino acids. The chain's CDR3 is CASSQPGLLNTEAFF. The DNA for the CDR3 is TGCGCCAGCAGCCAACCGGGACTGTTGAACACTGAAGCTTTCTTT.

The rearrangement links TRBV5-4 to TRBJ2-1; D may be TRBD2 (7 bases). The CDR3 has 14 residues. Looked up from germline, CDR1 is SGHNT and CDR2 is YYREEE (reference sequence). V was shortened by 1 base and J by 8 bases, with 13 bases between the two germline ends. The CDR3 reads CASSLSGGRDEQFF. As DNA, the CDR3 is TGTGCCAGCAGCTTGTCGGGGGGCCGCGATGAGCAGTTCTTC.

The chain joins TRBV15 to TRBJ2-5; D call uncertain. The V and J ends lost 0 bases and 2 bases respectively, with 7 bases between them. This CDR3 spans 14 amino acids. The germline V gene has CDR1 LNHNV and CDR2 YYDKDF (reference sequence). CDR3 loop: CATSRDQAQETQYF. The DNA of the CDR3 is TGTGCCACCAGCAGAGATCAGGCGCAAGAGACCCAGTACTTC.

This clone was seen a few times. The chain combines TRBV6-6 with TRBJ2-3; D may be TRBD1 (5 bases). The V gene lost 6 bases and the J gene lost 1 base, with 14 bases spanning the gap. The CDR3 runs 15 residues. CDR1 and CDR2 from the germline V gene are MNHNY and SVGAGI (reference sequence). CDR3 sequence reads: CASSSKGAGTDTQYF. The CDR3 bases are TGTGCCAGCAGCTCCAAAGGGGCTGGCACAGATACGCAGTATTTT.

The V call is TRBV11-2, the J call TRBJ2-1; tentative D call: TRBD2 (6 bases). Trimming pared 5 bases from V and 4 bases from J, leaving 9 bases between. There are 13 residues in the CDR3. Germline CDR1 and CDR2: SGHAT and FQNNGV. The CDR3 DNA follows: TGTGCCAGCAGCCAGGGACTTTACAATGAGCAGTTCTTC. Protein product: CASSQGLYNEQFF.

This chain uses TRBV28 with TRBJ2-7; TRBD1 matches at 10 bases. V dropped 5 bases and J dropped 0; count of bases not matched to a gene: 7. This CDR3 spans 16 amino acids. Germline CDR1 is MDHEN and CDR2 is SYDVKM. CDR3 coding DNA: TGTGCCAGCAGTCGGGCGGACAGGGGGGACTCCTACGAGCAGTACTTC. Protein product: CASSRADRGDSYEQYF.

There are a few counts of this clone. This sequence joins TRBV7-9 and TRBJ1-4; no firm D call. Trimming shortened V by 11 bases and J by 7 bases, and 11 bases separated the two germline ends. The CDR3 has 11 amino acids. The germline gives CDR1 SEHNR, CDR2 FQNEAQ (reference sequence). DNA of the CDR3: TGTGCCGGCCAGCCCCTTGAAAAACTGTTTTTT. It specifies CAGQPLEKLFF.

The CDR3 sequence: CASSLELDLAEQFF. For the CDR3, the DNA is TGCGCCAGCAGCTTGGAATTGGACTTGGCTGAGCAGTTCTTC. The rearrangement joins TRBV5-1 to TRBJ2-1; weak D call: TRBD2 (5 bases). The CDR3 loop spans 14 amino acids. V was cut by 0 bases and J by 9 bases, with 13 bases left in between. Germline lookup yields CDR1 SGHRS and CDR2 YFSETQ.

This clone showed up just once. The rearrangement links TRBV5-1 to TRBJ1-4, with D perhaps TRBD1 (5 bases). CDR1 is SGHRS, CDR2 YFSETQ, per germline. V was clipped by 3 bases and J by 2 bases, with 20 bases between them. The CDR3 has 18 amino acids. The CDR3 sequence is CASSSQSRGYSTNEKLFF. CDR3 sequence (DNA): TGCGCCAGCAGCTCCCAAAGTCGGGGGTATTCGACTAATGAAAAACTGTTTTTT.